These 10 T cell receptor beta chains originate from one sample sequenced in a study of long-term antiretroviral therapy in people with HIV (dated by TCRdb to between 2021 and 2023). The immunoSEQ hsTCRB v3.0 assay was used at survey level resolution to sequence the TRB variable region. TCRdb re-hosts the immuneACCESS table, in-frame sequences only. Its copies lack some clones; in the studies checked, an unresolved V gene accounts for under half of them, and the cause for the rest is not known. This sample comprises about 11,000 clones, roughly 80% of them detected only once. The top ten constitute roughly an eighth of the sample. The sequencing here drew on unsorted PBMCs, taken 1.2 years after starting antiretroviral therapy. The source is a man aged 35-49 years with HIV.

V usage is TRBV6-6 and J usage is TRBJ1-1; 9 positions agree with TRBD1. Germline trimming cut 8 bases from V and 5 bases from J; bases unmatched to any gene: 6. This CDR3 has 13 amino acids. Germline lookup yields CDR1 MNHNY and CDR2 SVGAGI (reference sequence). CDR3 nucleotides: TGTGCCAGCCTGGGACAGGGAGTGACTGAAGCTTTCTTT. Its protein product is CASLGQGVTEAFF.

This sequence joins TRBV6-6 and TRBJ2-1; 10 bases line up with TRBD2. This CDR3 contains 14 residues. Germline V gene lookup returns CDR1 MNHNY and CDR2 SVGAGI (reference sequence). J gave up 7 bases and V 7 bases, and 7 bases lay outside the gene matches. The CDR3 loop is CASTNSGGSNEQFF. The CDR3 DNA follows: TGTGCCAGCACCAATAGCGGGGGGTCTAATGAGCAGTTCTTC.

This chain connects TRBV18 to TRBJ2-4, with 7 bases matching TRBD2. This CDR3 has 14 amino acids. J was trimmed by 5 bases and V by 2 bases; bases with no gene match: 3. CDR1 and CDR2 (germline): KGHSH, LQKENI. CDR3 coding DNA: TGTGCCAGCTCACCAGTAAGCGGGGAAAACATTCAGTACTTC. Amino acids: CASSPVSGENIQYF.

The J gene is TRBJ1-4, the V gene TRBV12-5; D is unclear. Germline loops: CDR1 LGHNT, CDR2 FRNRAP. The CDR3 has 9 residues. The V and J ends lost 6 bases and 8 bases respectively, with 1 base between them. CDR3 protein: CASGEKLFF. DNA of the CDR3: TGTGCTAGTGGAGAAAAACTGTTTTTT.

V gene TRBV4-3 combines with J gene TRBJ1-6, with TRBD1 matching 9 bases. J gave up 3 bases and V 4 bases, and 4 bases lay outside the gene matches. CDR1 is LGHNA and CDR2 is YSLEER in the germline V gene. The CDR3 consists of 16 residues. CDR3 DNA sequence: TGCGCCAGCAGCCTTACAGGGGGCAGCTATAATTCACCCCTCCACTTT. Residues: CASSLTGGSYNSPLHF.

This clone was recorded only once. This rearrangement joins TRBV19 to TRBJ1-4; D not certain. The CDR3 has 14 residues. The germline V gene encodes CDR1 LNHDA and CDR2 SQIVND (reference sequence). V was shortened by 3 bases and J by 5 bases, with 10 bases between the two germline ends. CDR3 in amino acids: CASSIQVGNEKLFF. The CDR3 region has the DNA TGTGCCAGTAGTATCCAGGTCGGCAATGAAAAACTGTTTTTT. Complete variable domain (other parts from reference TRBV19 and TRBJ1-4): DGGITQSPKYLFRKEGQNVTLSCEQNLNHDAMYWYRQDPGQGLRLIYYSQIVNDFQKGDIAEGYSVSREKKESFPLTVTSAQKNPTAFYLCASSIQVGNEKLFFGSGTQLSVL.

This clone was seen only a few times. The rearrangement joins TRBV27 to TRBJ1-5, with TRBD1 as a possible D gene (5 bases). V was clipped by 4 bases and J by 0 bases, with 10 bases between them. CDR1 and CDR2 from the germline V gene are MNHEY and SMNVEV (reference sequence). The CDR3 length is 15 residues. The CDR3 region has the DNA TGTGCCAGCAGTTCGACAGTTTATAGCAATCAGCCCCAGCATTTT. Amino acid sequence: CASSSTVYSNQPQHF.

The chain employs TRBV7-9 and TRBJ2-1; 10 bases are a match to TRBD2. The CDR3 sequence is 15 residues long. Germline V gives CDR1 SEHNR, CDR2 FQNEAQ (reference sequence). V was clipped by 8 bases and J by 7 bases; unmatched bases: 11. The CDR3 loop reads CASRRASGGGNEQFF. Here the CDR3 DNA reads TGTGCCAGCCGCCGGGCTAGCGGGGGTGGAAATGAGCAGTTCTTC.

DNA of the CDR3: TGTGCCACCAGCGGTCGGGGACAGTCGTTCGCGAACACCGGGGAGCTGTTTTTT. Its protein is CATSGRGQSFANTGELFF. The V gene is TRBV15, the J gene TRBJ2-2; 7 nucleotides agree with TRBD1. Germline V lookup: CDR1 LNHNV, CDR2 YYDKDF (reference sequence). V shed 5 bases and J 0 bases; nucleotides not matched to a gene: 12. The CDR3 consists of 18 residues.

V usage is TRBV28 and J usage is TRBJ2-7, with TRBD1 matching 8 bases. From germline, CDR1 is MDHEN and CDR2 SYDVKM. The CDR3 contains 14 residues. Trimming removed 6 bases from V and 1 base from J; junction bases left unmatched: 5. The CDR3 DNA follows: TGTGCCAGCAGACTGGGACAGGTGTCCTACGAGCAGTACTTC. Translating it yields CASRLGQVSYEQYF.